This TCR beta chain stems from a study of T cell responses to AZD1222 COVID-19 vaccine (dated by TCRdb to 2020 to 2022). At the level of the whole study: AZD1222 recipients with second doses at about 4 weeks or about 12 weeks were pooled, because spike-specific TCR depth and breadth did not differ between schedules. A total of 233 trial participants underwent TCR sequencing, of whom some 210 received two doses of AZD1222 and about 25 received two doses of the MenACWY control vaccine. Trial participants were enrolled into age subgroups of 18-55, 56-69 and 70-plus years, which contained around 140, 26 and 57 TCR-sequenced participants, respectively. General conclusions and limits of the study: Spike-specific TCR breadth and depth rose significantly after two AZD1222 doses compared with day 0 and with MenACWY recipients. Conclusions about previously exposed vaccinees were limited because only six AZD1222 recipients were SARS-CoV-2 seropositive at baseline. No day 14 peak-response samples were available, so repertoires were characterized only after the peak T cell response. Participants were mostly white British, with more females than males. The authors suggested clonal diversity may have been underestimated. The whole spike protein was spanned by vaccine-associated CD4 TCRs, and dominant responses were seen in regions 160-218 and 743-854. Epitopes outside the regions mutated in the B.1.351 and B.1.1.7 variants were reportedly recognized by nearly half of the unique spike-specific TCRs. In the small 56-69-year group, the increase in depth fell short of significance, most likely because of low power.

The germline ends are 20 bases apart after V is trimmed by 0 bases and J by 11 bases. CDR3 length: 16 amino acids, cysteine to phenylalanine. The entry retains the CDR3 DNA only, 48 bases that are in frame from base 1. In the germline V gene, CDR1 corresponds to MGHDK and CDR2 to SYGVNS. The CDR3 regions of human TCRbeta chains were subjected to immunosequencing. Per the source publication's procedure: Repertoire TCRs were matched against a reference library of SARS-CoV-2-specific TCRs generated with the MIRA antigen-specificity platform. Breadth was defined as the fraction of unique TCRs that were SARS-CoV-2-associated. Depth was defined as the fraction of total T cells that were SARS-CoV-2-associated. Each spike-specific TCR was assigned to its reactive spike region and to a CD4 or CD8 class using the MIRA data. Log10-transformed breadth and depth values were compared by one-way ANOVA with Sidak's multiple comparisons tests. The table was pulled from immuneACCESS by TCRdb, which kept in-frame rearrangements only. Such tables lose some clones; where checked, under half of the loss comes from unresolved V genes, and the rest has no known cause. The V and J calls and clone size come from that table; D and trimming were worked out from the DNA. In all, the sample holds 45,000 to 60,000 clones, and roughly 90% of those were seen once. The top ten clonotypes cover around 2% of the sample.

The time point label of this sample denotes: baseline before first vaccination. Vaccinee samples were obtained from the UK trials COV001 and COV002, which included a single-blind randomized controlled phase 2/3 trial of AZD1222 (ChAdOx1 nCoV-19) in healthy adults. Trial participant PBMC samples were collected at day 0 and day 28 after the second dose for TCRbeta chain sequencing. A word on this clone: This clone's antigen is unknown. No much larger clone exists at a distance of one base, and base qualities are not known.

The receptor's source is an adult in good health. The sample consisted of peripheral blood, taken on day 0 of AZD1222 vaccination. The chain is made from TRBV25-1 and TRBJ1-5; the D gene assignment is ambiguous. CDR3 sequence: CASSEYIGWAKRTQHF. The bases are TGTGCCAGCAGTGAATATATCGGCTGGGCTAAGAGGACCCAGCATTTT.